Shown below are 4 T cell receptor beta chains from a single sample sequenced in a study of graft-versus-host responses after intestinal transplantation. Profiling relied on immunoSEQ multiplex PCR, and the TCRdb table lists in-frame clones only, not all of them. The sample yields about 14,000 clones, approximately 80% seen once. Both intraepithelial and lamina propria lymphocytes were released by processing graft tissue. The sequenced sample was ileum tissue, obtained about four weeks after intestinal transplant. The receptors originated from a human patient who received an intestinal transplant, so some T cells may come from the graft donor.

The J gene is TRBJ2-5, the V gene TRBV30; the D is unclear. V lost 1 base to trimming and J lost 5 bases, with 17 bases between them. Germline assignment: CDR1 GTSNPN and CDR2 SVGIG (reference sequence). The CDR3 is made up of 15 amino acids. Here the CDR3 DNA reads TGTGCCTGGAGTGAAGGATTGGCAGGCAGGGAGACCCAGTACTTC. It encodes CAWSEGLAGRETQYF.

This chain connects TRBV6-1 to TRBJ2-7, with 9 bases that match TRBD2. The CDR3 contains 14 residues. J lost 4 bases, V lost 4 bases, and 5 bases had no gene match. The germline CDR1 and CDR2 sequences are MNHNS and SASEGT. CDR3 DNA sequence: TGTGCCAGCAGTGGGCGGGGGGGCCGGTACGAGCAGTACGTC. This codes for CASSGRGGRYEQYV.

Comment on this clone: The sample carries other DNA sequences with the same CDR3. J is TRBJ2-5 and V is TRBV7-2; TRBD2 might be the D (7 bases). Germline V gene sequence: CDR1 SGHTA, CDR2 FQGNSA. The germline V and J ends were trimmed by 1 base and 2 bases, with 11 bases remaining between them. CDR3 size: 15 residues. DNA for the CDR3: TGTGCCAGCAGCTTAGGCGGGGGCCCTCAAGAGACCCAGTACTTC. Amino acid sequence: CASSLGGGPQETQYF.

On this clone itself: Germline and junction disagree at one end, which may indicate a read error. The gene calls are TRBV11-2 and TRBJ1-2, with D perhaps matching TRBD1 (6 bases). Germline V CDR1 and CDR2: SGHAT, FQNNGV. This CDR3 contains 12 residues. The CDR3 nucleotides are TGTGCCAGCAGCTTGCTTGGGACATCAAAGGCCTTC. This sequence encodes CASSLLGTSKAF. The complete variable domain, with remaining parts taken from reference TRBV11-2 and TRBJ1-2, reads EAGVAQSPRYKIIEKRQSVAFWCNPISGHATLYWYQQILGQGPKLLIQFQNNGVVDDSQLPKDRFSAERLKGVDSTLKIQPAKLEDSAVYLCASSLLGTSKAFGSGTRLTVV.